The T cell receptor (beta chain) described here comes from a study of technical replicates of blood from a handful of donors. The method was immunoSEQ multiplex PCR; TCRdb's version includes in-frame clones alone and lacks a portion of them. The sample has 80,000 to 95,000 clones, around 96% seen once. The CDR3 runs 15 residues. The V segment lost 5 bases and the J segment 0 bases; nucleotides outside the gene matches: 7. Germline V gene sequence: CDR1 MNHEY, CDR2 SMNVEV (reference sequence). Sequenced: T cells isolated from PBMCs. The genes are TRBV27 and TRBJ2-7; 7 bases line up with TRBD1. This sequence originates from a human donor in good health. The CDR3 sequence: CASSRGQFYSYEQYF. For the CDR3, the DNA is TGTGCCAGCAGTAGGGGACAGTTCTACTCCTACGAGCAGTACTTC.